This T cell receptor (beta chain) was captured by sequencing in a study of T cell repertoires in cytomegalovirus infection (dated by TCRdb to between 2018 and 2021). In terms of the full investigation: Donor HLA type was relevant to the analysis, as public TCR beta signatures indicated carriage of CMV infection together with the matching HLA type. Summary of the overall study and its limitations: The ex vivo response was dominated by HLA-C-restricted CMV-specific TCR beta clonotypes, and the single most frequent clonotype in two of eight donors was supplied by these HLA-C-restricted clonotypes. Cumulative frequency of public TCR beta family members discriminated carriers of CMV infection plus the relevant HLA type in this cohort and an independent approximately 360-donor cohort.

This clonotype has ten or more counts. Its antigen target is currently unknown. No base qualities exist here, and no much larger clone lies one base off it. V is cut by 1 base and J by 6 bases, and the space between the germline ends is 9 bases. The CDR3 measures 13 amino acids from cysteine to phenylalanine. Only the CDR3 part of the read is kept: 39 bases, read in frame from the first base. Looking up the germline V gene yields CDR1 SGHTA and CDR2 FQGNSA. Sequenced using an Illumina HiSeq 1500. The public reads were run again by TCRdb, first through fastp at Q25 and then through MiXCR, and only productive beta chains were kept. One record per CDR3 amino acid sequence lists the most common genes and DNA. The sample data list 150,000 to 200,000 distinct CDR3 sequences, and roughly 14% of these were observed just once. 25% to 30% of the sample belongs to the ten largest clones.

Sequenced input: PBMCs. The rearranged segments are TRBV7-2 and TRBJ2-5; the D region possibly corresponds to TRBD1 (5 bases align). The clonotype comes from a human donor in good health (CMV status not recorded). Some clones in this sample may be carry-over from other donors' samples. The CDR3 reads as follows: CASSLEGAQTQYF. The DNA reads as follows: TGTGCCAGCAGCTTAGAAGGGGCACAGACCCAGTACTTC. This CDR3, with the reference TRBV7-2 and TRBJ2-5 proteins standing in past its ends, gives the full variable domain GAGVSQSPSNKVTEKGKDVELRCDPISGHTALYWYRQSLGQGLEFLIYFQGNSAPDKSGLPSDRFSAERTGGSVSTLTIQRTQQEDSAVYLCASSLEGAQTQYFGPGTRLLVL.